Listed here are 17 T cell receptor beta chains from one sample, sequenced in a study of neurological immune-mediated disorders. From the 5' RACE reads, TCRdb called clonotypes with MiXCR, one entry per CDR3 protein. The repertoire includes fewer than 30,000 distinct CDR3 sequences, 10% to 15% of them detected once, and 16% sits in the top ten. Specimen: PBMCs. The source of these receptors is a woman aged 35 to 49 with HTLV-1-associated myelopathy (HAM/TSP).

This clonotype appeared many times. CDR3 loop: CAERTQETQYF. The CDR3 region has the DNA TGTGCCGAAAGGACTCAAGAGACCCAGTACTTC. The chain carries TRBV24-1 and TRBJ2-5; D may be TRBD2 (5 bases). The CDR3 has 11 amino acids. Germline-derived CDR1 and CDR2 are KGHDR and SFDVKD. The V and J ends lost 12 bases and 2 bases respectively, with 9 bases between them.

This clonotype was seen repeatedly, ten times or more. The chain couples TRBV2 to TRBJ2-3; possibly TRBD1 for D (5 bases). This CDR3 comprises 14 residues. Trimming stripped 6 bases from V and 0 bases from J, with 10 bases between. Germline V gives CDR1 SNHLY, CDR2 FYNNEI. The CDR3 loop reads CASSPDTSTDTQYF. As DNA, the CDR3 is TGTGCCAGCAGCCCGGACACCAGCACAGATACGCAGTATTTT.

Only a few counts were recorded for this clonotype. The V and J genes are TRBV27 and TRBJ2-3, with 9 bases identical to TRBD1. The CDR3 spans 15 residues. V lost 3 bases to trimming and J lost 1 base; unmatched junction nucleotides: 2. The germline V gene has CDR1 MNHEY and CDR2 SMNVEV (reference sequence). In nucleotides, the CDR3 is TGTGCCAGCAGTTTCCGGACAGGGGGCACAGATACGCAGTATTTT. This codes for CASSFRTGGTDTQYF.

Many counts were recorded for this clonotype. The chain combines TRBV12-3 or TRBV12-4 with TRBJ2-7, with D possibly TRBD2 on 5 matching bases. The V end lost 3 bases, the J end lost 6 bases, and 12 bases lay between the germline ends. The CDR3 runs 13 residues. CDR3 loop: CASSFVRAGEQYV. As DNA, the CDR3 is TGTGCCAGCAGTTTTGTTAGGGCGGGCGAGCAGTACGTC.

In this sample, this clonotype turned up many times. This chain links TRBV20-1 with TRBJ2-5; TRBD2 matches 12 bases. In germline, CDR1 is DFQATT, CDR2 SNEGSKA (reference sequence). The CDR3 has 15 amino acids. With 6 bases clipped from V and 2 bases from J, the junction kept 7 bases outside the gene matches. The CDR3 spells CSALSGLAGQETQYF. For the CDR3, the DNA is TGCAGTGCCCTGTCTGGACTAGCGGGGCAAGAGACCCAGTACTTC.

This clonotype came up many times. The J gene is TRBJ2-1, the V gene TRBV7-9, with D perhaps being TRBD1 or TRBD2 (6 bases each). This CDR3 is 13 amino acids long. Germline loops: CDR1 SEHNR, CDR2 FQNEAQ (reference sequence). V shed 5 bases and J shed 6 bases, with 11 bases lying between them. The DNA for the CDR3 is TGTGCCAGCAGCCTCCGGGGGCCCAATGAGCAGTTCTTC. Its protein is CASSLRGPNEQFF.

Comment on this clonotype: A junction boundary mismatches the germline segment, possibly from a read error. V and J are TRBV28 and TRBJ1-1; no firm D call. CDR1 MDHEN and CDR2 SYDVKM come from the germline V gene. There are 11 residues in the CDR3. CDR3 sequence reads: CAVPSVYGALF. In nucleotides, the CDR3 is TGTGCCGTTCCCTCGGTGTATGGAGCTCTCTTC.

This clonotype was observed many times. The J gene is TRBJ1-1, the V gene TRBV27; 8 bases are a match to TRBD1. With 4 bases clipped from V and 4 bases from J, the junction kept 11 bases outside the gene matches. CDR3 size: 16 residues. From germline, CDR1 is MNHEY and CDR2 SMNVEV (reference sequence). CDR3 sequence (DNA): TGTGCCAGCAGTTATGGGGCAGGGGGCGAGGTCACTGAAGCTTTCTTT. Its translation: CASSYGAGGEVTEAFF.

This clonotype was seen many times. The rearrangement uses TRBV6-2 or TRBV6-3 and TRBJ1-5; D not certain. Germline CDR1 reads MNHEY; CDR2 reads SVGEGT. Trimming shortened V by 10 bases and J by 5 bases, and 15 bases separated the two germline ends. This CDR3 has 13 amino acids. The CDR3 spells CATVRGGDQPQHF. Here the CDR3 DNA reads TGTGCCACCGTCAGAGGCGGGGATCAGCCCCAGCATTTT.

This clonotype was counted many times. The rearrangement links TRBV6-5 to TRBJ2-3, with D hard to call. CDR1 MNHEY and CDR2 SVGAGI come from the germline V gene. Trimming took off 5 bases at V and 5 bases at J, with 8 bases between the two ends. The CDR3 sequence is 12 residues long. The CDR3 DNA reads TGTGCCAGCAGTCGCCGCGGAGATACGCAGTATTTT. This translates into CASSRRGDTQYF.

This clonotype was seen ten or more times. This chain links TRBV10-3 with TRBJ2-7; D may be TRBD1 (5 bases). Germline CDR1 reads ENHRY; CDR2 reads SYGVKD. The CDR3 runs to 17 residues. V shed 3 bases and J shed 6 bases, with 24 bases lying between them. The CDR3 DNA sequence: TGTGCCATCAGTGAAGTGACAGTCCCGATTAGGGGCGGCGAGCAGTACTTC. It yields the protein CAISEVTVPIRGGEQYF.

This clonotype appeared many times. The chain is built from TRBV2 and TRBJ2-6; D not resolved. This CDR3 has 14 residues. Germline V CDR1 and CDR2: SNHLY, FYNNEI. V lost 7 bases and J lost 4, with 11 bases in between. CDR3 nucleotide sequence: TGTGCCAGCATAAACCCTGGGGGGGCCAACGTCCTGACTTTC. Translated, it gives CASINPGGANVLTF.

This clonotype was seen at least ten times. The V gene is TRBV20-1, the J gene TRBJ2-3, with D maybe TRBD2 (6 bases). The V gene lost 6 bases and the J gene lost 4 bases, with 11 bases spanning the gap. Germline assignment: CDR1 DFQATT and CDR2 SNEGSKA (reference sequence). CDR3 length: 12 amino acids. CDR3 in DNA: TGCAGTGCATCGGGGGAGTCAGATACGCAGTATTTT. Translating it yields CSASGESDTQYF.

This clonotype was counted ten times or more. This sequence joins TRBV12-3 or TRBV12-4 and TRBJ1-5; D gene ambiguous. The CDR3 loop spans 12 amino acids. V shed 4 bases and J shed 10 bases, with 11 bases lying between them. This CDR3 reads CASSSRRAPQHF. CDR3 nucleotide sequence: TGTGCCAGCAGTTCGAGGAGGGCTCCCCAGCATTTT.

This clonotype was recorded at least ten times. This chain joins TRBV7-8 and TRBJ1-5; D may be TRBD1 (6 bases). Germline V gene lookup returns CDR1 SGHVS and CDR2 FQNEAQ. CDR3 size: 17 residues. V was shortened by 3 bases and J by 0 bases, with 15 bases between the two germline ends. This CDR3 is CASSLRDTRRSNQPQHF. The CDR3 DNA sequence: TGTGCCAGCAGCTTGCGGGACACAAGACGTAGCAATCAGCCCCAGCATTTT.

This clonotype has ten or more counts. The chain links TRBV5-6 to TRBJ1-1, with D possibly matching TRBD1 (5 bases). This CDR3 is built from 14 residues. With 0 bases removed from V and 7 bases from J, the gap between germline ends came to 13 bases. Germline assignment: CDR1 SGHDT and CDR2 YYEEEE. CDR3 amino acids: CASSLGIRDGEAFF. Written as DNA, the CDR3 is TGTGCCAGCAGCTTGGGGATCCGGGACGGTGAAGCTTTCTTT.

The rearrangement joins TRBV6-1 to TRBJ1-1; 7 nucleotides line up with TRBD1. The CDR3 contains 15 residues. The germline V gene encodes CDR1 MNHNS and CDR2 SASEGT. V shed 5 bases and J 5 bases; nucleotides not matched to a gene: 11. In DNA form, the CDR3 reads TGTGCCAGCAGTCCGCGACAGGGAATAGGAACTGAAGCTTTCTTT. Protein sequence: CASSPRQGIGTEAFF.